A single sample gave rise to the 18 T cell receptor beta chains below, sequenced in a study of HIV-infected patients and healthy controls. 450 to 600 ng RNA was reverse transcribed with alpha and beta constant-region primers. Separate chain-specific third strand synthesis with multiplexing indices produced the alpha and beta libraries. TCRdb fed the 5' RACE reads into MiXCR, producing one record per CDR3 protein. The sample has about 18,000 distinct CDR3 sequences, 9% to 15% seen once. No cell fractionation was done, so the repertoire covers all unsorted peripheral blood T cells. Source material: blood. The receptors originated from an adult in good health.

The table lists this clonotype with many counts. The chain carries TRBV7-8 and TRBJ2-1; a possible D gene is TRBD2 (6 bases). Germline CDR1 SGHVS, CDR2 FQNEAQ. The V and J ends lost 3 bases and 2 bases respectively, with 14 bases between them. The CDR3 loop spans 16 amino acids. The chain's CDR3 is CASSFVRRGAYNEQFF. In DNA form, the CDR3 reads TGTGCCAGCAGCTTTGTGAGGCGGGGAGCCTACAATGAGCAGTTCTTC.

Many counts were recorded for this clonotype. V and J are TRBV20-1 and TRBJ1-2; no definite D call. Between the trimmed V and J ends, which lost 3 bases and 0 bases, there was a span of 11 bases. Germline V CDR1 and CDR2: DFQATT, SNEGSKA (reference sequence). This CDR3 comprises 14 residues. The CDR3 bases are TGCAGTGCTAGTCCCGACATGTCTAACTATGGCTACACCTTC. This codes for CSASPDMSNYGYTF.

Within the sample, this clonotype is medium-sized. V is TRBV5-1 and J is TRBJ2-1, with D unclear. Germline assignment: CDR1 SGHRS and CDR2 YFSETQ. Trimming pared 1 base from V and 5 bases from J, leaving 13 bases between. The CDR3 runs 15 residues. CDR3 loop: CASSLNLGPHNEQFF. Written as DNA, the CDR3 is TGCGCCAGCAGCTTGAATCTAGGGCCCCACAATGAGCAGTTCTTC.

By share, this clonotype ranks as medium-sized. The CDR3 nucleotides read TGTGCCAGCAGTTTCGGGGAGAGCAATCAGCCCCAGCATTTT. Its translation is CASSFGESNQPQHF. This rearrangement joins TRBV28 to TRBJ1-5; D call uncertain. This CDR3 has 14 residues. From germline, CDR1 is MDHEN and CDR2 SYDVKM. V gave up 3 bases and J gave up 1 base, with 7 bases separating them.

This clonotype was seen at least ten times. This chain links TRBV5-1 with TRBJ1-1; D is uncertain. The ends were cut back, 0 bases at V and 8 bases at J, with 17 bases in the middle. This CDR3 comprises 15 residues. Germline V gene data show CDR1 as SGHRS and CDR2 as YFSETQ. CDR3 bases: TGCGCCAGCAGCTTGGCCCCGGCGGGCGCGCCAGAAGCTTTCTTT. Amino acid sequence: CASSLAPAGAPEAFF.

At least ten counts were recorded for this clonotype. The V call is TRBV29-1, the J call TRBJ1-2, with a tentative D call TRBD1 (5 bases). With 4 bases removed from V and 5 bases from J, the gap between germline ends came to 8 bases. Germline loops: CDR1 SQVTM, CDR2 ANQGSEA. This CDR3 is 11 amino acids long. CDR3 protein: CSVGAGYGYTF. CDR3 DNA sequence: TGCAGCGTTGGGGCAGGGTATGGCTACACCTTC. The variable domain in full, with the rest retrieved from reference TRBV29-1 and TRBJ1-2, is SAVISQKPSRDICQRGTSLTIQCQVDSQVTMMFWYRQQPGQSLTLIATANQGSEATYESGFVIDKFPISRPNLTFSTLTVSNMSPEDSSIYLCSVGAGYGYTFGSGTRLTVV.

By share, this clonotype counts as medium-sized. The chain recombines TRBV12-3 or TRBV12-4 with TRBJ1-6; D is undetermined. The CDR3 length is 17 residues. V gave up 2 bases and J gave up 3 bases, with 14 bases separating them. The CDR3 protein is CASSLRIGLNYNSPLHF. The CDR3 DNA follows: TGTGCCAGCAGTTTACGTATAGGGCTTAACTATAATTCACCCCTCCACTTT.

The CDR3 nucleotides read TGTGCCAGTAGTATACTGGGGACGTTTGGCTACACCTTC. Amino acids: CASSILGTFGYTF. The V call is TRBV19, the J call TRBJ1-2; TRBD1 is a possible D gene (5 bases). Deletions cut 2 bases from V and 7 bases from J, with 11 bases between. The germline gives CDR1 LNHDA, CDR2 SQIVND (reference sequence). This CDR3 is 13 amino acids long.

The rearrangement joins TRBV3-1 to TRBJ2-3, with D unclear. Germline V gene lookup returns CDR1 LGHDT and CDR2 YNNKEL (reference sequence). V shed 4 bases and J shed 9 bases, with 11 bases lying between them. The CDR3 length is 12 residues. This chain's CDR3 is CASSPLDGTQYF. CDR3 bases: TGTGCCAGCAGCCCCTTAGACGGGACGCAGTATTTT.

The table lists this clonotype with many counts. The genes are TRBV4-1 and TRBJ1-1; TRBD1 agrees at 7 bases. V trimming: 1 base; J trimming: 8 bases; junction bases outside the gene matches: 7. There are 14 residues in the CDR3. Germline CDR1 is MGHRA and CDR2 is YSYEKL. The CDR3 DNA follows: TGCGCCAGCAGCCAAGGAGGAGGGGACAGAGAAGCTTTCTTT. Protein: CASSQGGGDREAFF.

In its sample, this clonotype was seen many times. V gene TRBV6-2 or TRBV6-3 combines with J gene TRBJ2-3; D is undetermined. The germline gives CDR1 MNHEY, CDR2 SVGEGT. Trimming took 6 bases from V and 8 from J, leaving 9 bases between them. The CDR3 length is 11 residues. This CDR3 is CASSSSLTQYF. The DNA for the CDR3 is TGTGCCAGCAGCTCTTCTCTTACGCAGTATTTT.

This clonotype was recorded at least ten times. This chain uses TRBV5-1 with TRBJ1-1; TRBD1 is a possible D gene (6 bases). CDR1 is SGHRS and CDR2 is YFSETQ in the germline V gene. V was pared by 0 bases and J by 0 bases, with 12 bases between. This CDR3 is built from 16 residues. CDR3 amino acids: CASSLGQGRMNTEAFF. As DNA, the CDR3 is TGCGCCAGCAGCTTGGGCCAGGGGCGGATGAACACTGAAGCTTTCTTT.

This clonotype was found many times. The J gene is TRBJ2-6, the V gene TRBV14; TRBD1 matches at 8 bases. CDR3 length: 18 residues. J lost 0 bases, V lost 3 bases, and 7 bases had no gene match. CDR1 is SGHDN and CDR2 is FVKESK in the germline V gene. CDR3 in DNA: TGTGCCAGCAGCCAGTGGACAGGGAAGGGCTCTGGGGCCAACGTCCTGACTTTC. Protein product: CASSQWTGKGSGANVLTF.

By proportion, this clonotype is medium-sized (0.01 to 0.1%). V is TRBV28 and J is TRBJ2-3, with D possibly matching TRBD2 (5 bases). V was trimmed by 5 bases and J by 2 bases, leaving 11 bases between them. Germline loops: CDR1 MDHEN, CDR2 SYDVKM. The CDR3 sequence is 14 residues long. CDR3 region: CASSPLVHTDTQYF. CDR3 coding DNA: TGTGCCAGCAGTCCACTAGTCCACACAGATACGCAGTATTTT.

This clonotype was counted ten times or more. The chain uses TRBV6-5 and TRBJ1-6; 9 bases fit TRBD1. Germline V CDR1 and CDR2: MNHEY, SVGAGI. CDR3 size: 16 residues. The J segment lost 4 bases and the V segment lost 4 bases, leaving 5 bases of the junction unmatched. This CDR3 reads CASSSRTGVYNSPLHF. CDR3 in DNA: TGTGCCAGCAGTTCCCGGACAGGGGTTTATAATTCACCCCTCCACTTT.

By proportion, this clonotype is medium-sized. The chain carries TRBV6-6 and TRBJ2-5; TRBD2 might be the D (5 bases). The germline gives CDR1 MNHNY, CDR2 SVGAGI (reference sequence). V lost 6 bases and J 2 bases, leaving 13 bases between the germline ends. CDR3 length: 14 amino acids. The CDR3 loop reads CASSNTRGQETQYF. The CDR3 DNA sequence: TGTGCCAGCAGCAACACCAGAGGGCAAGAGACCCAGTACTTC.

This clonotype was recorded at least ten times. In DNA, the CDR3 is TGTGCCAGCAGCCACTCTAGAGCTCAGCCCCAGCATTTT. Protein product: CASSHSRAQPQHF. The rearrangement uses TRBV4-2 and TRBJ1-5, with D unresolved. The CDR3 has 13 amino acids. V was cut by 3 bases and J by 6 bases, with 9 bases left in between. Germline loops: CDR1 LGHNA, CDR2 YNFKEQ.

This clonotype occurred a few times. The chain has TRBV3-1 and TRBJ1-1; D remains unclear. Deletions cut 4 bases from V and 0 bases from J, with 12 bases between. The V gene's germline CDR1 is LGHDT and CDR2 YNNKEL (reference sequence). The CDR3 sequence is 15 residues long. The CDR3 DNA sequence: TGTGCCAGCAGCCCCCTGCAGGCACTGAACACTGAAGCTTTCTTT. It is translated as CASSPLQALNTEAFF.